The present T cell receptor beta chain was sequenced within a study of shared clonotypes between healthy human individuals. Study in general: A donor's plate count was three for CD4 naive and three for CD4 memory; CD8 naive had two and CD8 memory one.

Data came from immunoSEQ multiplex PCR; TCRdb stores just in-frame clones and leaves some out. Of approximately 650,000 clones detected, over 95% appear once; the ten largest clones hold less than 0.13%. Naive CD8 cells were CD45RO-negative, positively selected for CCR7, excluding terminally differentiated effector memory CD45RA+ cells. There are 12 residues in the CDR3. The V gene lost 1 base and the J gene lost 3 bases, with 7 bases spanning the gap. Germline-derived CDR1 and CDR2 are GTSNPN and SVGIG (reference sequence). Overall study results and limits: Rarefaction indicated that sorted-subset sequencing remained incomplete although depth was large. When compared with the clonotypes that were shared by all four sorted-subset donors, the non-shared clonotypes turned out to have lower generation probabilities.

On this clone itself: As yet, its antigen is unknown. This sample includes further DNA sequences coding for the same CDR3.

This clonotype was obtained from a woman in her 30s in good health. The gene calls are TRBV30 and TRBJ2-7; D may be TRBD1 (6 bases). The sample comprised naive CD8+ T cells sorted from blood. The CDR3 is CAWSEDSYEQYF. The CDR3 nucleotides are TGTGCCTGGAGTGAGGACAGCTACGAGCAGTACTTC.